This passage covers 24 T cell receptor beta chains from one sample sequenced in a study of identical twins. Via MiXCR, TCRdb re-called the 5' RACE reads, giving one row per CDR3 protein. The sample includes about 240,000 distinct CDR3 sequences, about 7.5% of them seen just once. This same sample was also part of a study on yellow fever vaccine responses in identical twins.

The sequenced sample was CD8+ T cells sorted from blood. The receptors come from a woman aged 18 to 35 in good health.

This clonotype showed up many times. The chain combines TRBV6-4 with TRBJ2-1; 8 bases map to TRBD2. The ends lost 4 bases at V and 4 bases at J; junction bases unmatched: 3. The CDR3 is 14 amino acids. Looked up from germline, CDR1 is MRHNA and CDR2 is SNTAGT. CDR3 loop: CASSVSGEYNEQFF. CDR3 bases: TGTGCCAGCAGTGTTAGCGGGGAGTACAATGAGCAGTTCTTC.

The chain couples TRBV9 to TRBJ1-2, with a weak D call TRBD1 (6 bases). The CDR3 covers 16 residues. Trimming stripped 3 bases from V and 4 bases from J, with 19 bases between. Germline values: CDR1 SGDLS, CDR2 YYNGEE. DNA of the CDR3: TGTGCCAGCAGCGCCGGGGGCCGGGGGGATTTCTATGGCTACACCTTC. Translating it yields CASSAGGRGDFYGYTF.

This chain uses TRBV20-1 with TRBJ2-1, with unresolved D. Per the germline V gene, CDR1 is DFQATT and CDR2 is SNEGSKA (reference sequence). The CDR3 runs 14 residues. V was shortened by 0 bases and J by 5 bases, with 11 bases between the two germline ends. CDR3 nucleotides: TGCAGTGCTAGAGATCTCCAGGCTAACAATGAGCAGTTCTTC. Its protein product is CSARDLQANNEQFF.

This clonotype was seen at least ten times. CDR3 DNA sequence: TGTGCCAGCAGCTTGGAGACTAGCGGGAATTCAGATACGCAGTATTTT. It specifies CASSLETSGNSDTQYF. The chain employs TRBV5-6 and TRBJ2-3, with 11 bases identical to TRBD2. The CDR3 sequence is 16 residues long. Trimming cost V 0 bases and J 4 bases; bases outside gene matches: 4. Germline V gene data show CDR1 as SGHDT and CDR2 as YYEEEE.

V gene TRBV5-5 combines with J gene TRBJ2-7; 8 positions agree with TRBD2. V shed 4 bases and J 2 bases; nucleotides not matched to a gene: 11. CDR1 and CDR2 (germline): SGHKS, YYEKEE (reference sequence). The CDR3 spans 16 residues. CDR3 amino acids: CASSPERGSPPYEQYV. The CDR3, as DNA: TGTGCCAGCAGCCCAGAGCGGGGGAGCCCCCCCTACGAGCAGTACGTC.

The table lists this clonotype with a few counts. This chain links TRBV28 with TRBJ1-6; no clear D. CDR1 and CDR2 (germline): MDHEN, SYDVKM. V lost 6 bases and J lost 6, with 15 bases in between. CDR3 length: 15 amino acids. The DNA of the CDR3 is TGTGCCAGCAGCCAAATAGGACTTGTTAATTCACCCCTCCACTTT. It codes for CASSQIGLVNSPLHF.

In regard to this clonotype: One end of the junction fails to match germline, which may point to a read error. The chain's CDR3 is CAISDVLIRADYEQHF. The CDR3 DNA follows: TGTGCCATCAGTGATGTCCTGATCAGGGCGGACTACGAGCAGCACTTC. V usage is TRBV10-3 and J usage is TRBJ2-7, with a tentative D call TRBD2 (6 bases). The CDR3 length is 16 residues. The germline CDR1 and CDR2 sequences are ENHRY and SYGVKD.

The chain uses TRBV7-8 and TRBJ2-7; 8 nucleotides align to TRBD1. CDR1 is SGHVS, CDR2 FQNEAQ, per germline. This CDR3 spans 13 amino acids. V was pared by 5 bases and J by 7 bases, with 7 bases of the junction left unmatched. Here the CDR3 reads CASSLRTGREQYV. The CDR3 DNA sequence: TGTGCCAGCAGCCTACGGACAGGGCGGGAGCAGTACGTC.

Ten or more counts support this clonotype. The V gene is TRBV7-3, the J gene TRBJ2-1, with D perhaps TRBD2 (6 bases). In germline, CDR1 is SGHTA, CDR2 FQGTGA. The CDR3 has 13 residues. V lost 3 bases to trimming and J lost 9 bases, with 12 bases between them. The CDR3 nucleotides are TGTGCCAGCAGCTTCCGACTAGACGCTGAGCAGTTCTTC. As protein: CASSFRLDAEQFF.

This clonotype was seen only a few times. The gene calls are TRBV2 and TRBJ1-1; D may be TRBD1 (6 bases). Germline V gene data show CDR1 as SNHLY and CDR2 as FYNNEI. V dropped 8 bases and J dropped 0 bases, with 10 bases sitting between them. This CDR3 region has 13 residues. CDR3 nucleotides: TGTGCCAGCTTGGGACACGTGAACACTGAAGCTTTCTTT. This codes for CASLGHVNTEAFF.

There are many counts of this clonotype. V and J are TRBV6-5 and TRBJ2-5; TRBD2 aligns across 8 bases. This CDR3 region has 13 residues. Germline V gives CDR1 MNHEY, CDR2 SVGAGI. V was pared by 2 bases and J by 5 bases, with 1 base of the junction left unmatched. CDR3: CASSYREGETQYF. CDR3 nucleotides: TGTGCCAGCAGTTACCGGGAGGGCGAGACCCAGTACTTC.

This clonotype appeared once. One junction end disagrees with the germline gene, perhaps due to a read error. The chain joins TRBV27 to TRBJ1-1; D unclear. CDR3 size: 12 residues. CDR1 is MNHEY and CDR2 is SMNVEV in the germline V gene (reference sequence). As DNA, the CDR3 is TGCACCAGCGGTCTAGGTGGCACTGAAGCTTTCTTT. This gives the protein CTSGLGGTEAFF.

This clonotype was counted a single time. The chain employs TRBV5-6 and TRBJ2-5; D might be TRBD2 (6 bases). CDR1 and CDR2 (germline): SGHDT, YYEEEE. This CDR3 is 14 amino acids long. V was trimmed by 0 bases and J by 3 bases, leaving 9 bases between them. The CDR3 DNA reads TGTGCCAGCAGCTTGGCAGGAGGGGAAGAGACCCAGTACTTC. Its protein product is CASSLAGGEETQYF.

This clonotype has just a few counts. As DNA, the CDR3 is TGTGCCAGCAGCTCCAGTCGAGCTAGCGGGGGGGTAGTTAAGTCCTACAATGAGCAGTTCTTC. Its translation: CASSSSRASGGVVKSYNEQFF. The chain links TRBV11-3 to TRBJ2-1; 12 positions agree with TRBD2. This CDR3 spans 21 amino acids. V shed 4 bases and J 1 base; nucleotides not matched to a gene: 17. Germline V gene data show CDR1 as SGHNT and CDR2 as YENEEA.

This clonotype was seen at least ten times. The chain employs TRBV14 and TRBJ1-1, with 7 nucleotides matching TRBD1. Germline V CDR1 and CDR2: SGHDN, FVKESK. The CDR3 covers 13 residues. V was pared by 5 bases and J by 2 bases, with 2 bases of the junction left unmatched. The CDR3 is CASSGTVNTEAFF. CDR3 coding DNA: TGTGCCAGCAGCGGGACAGTAAACACTGAAGCTTTCTTT.

This clonotype came up a few times. Written as DNA, the CDR3 is TGTGCCAGCAGCACCGGGACAGTGGGTGAGCAGTTCTTC. Translated: CASSTGTVGEQFF. The gene calls are TRBV28 and TRBJ2-1; 7 positions agree with TRBD1. J lost 9 bases, V lost 6 bases, and 8 bases had no gene match. Looked up from germline, CDR1 is MDHEN and CDR2 is SYDVKM. CDR3 length: 13 amino acids. The variable domain in full, with the rest retrieved from reference TRBV28 and TRBJ2-1, is DVKVTQSSRYLVKRTGEKVFLECVQDMDHENMFWYRQDPGLGLRLIYFSYDVKMKEKGDIPEGYSVSREKKERFSLILESASTNQTSMYLCASSTGTVGEQFFGPGTRLTVL.

V gene TRBV15 combines with J gene TRBJ2-7, with no clear D. CDR1 and CDR2 from the germline V gene are LNHNV and YYDKDF (reference sequence). V shed 0 bases and J shed 3 bases, with 12 bases lying between them. The CDR3 length is 15 residues. This CDR3 is CATSRDRSAYYEQYF. The CDR3 coding sequence is TGTGCCACCAGCAGAGATCGAAGTGCCTACTACGAGCAGTACTTC.

J is TRBJ1-5 and V is TRBV20-1; D is unresolved. CDR1 is DFQATT and CDR2 is SNEGSKA in the germline V gene (reference sequence). Trimming removed 1 base from V and 0 bases from J, with 7 bases in between. The CDR3 totals 14 residues. Here the CDR3 reads CSARARDSNQPQHF. The CDR3 nucleotides read TGCAGTGCTAGAGCACGTGATAGCAATCAGCCCCAGCATTTT.

This clonotype was recorded many times. This chain links TRBV5-1 with TRBJ2-7; a possible D gene is TRBD1 (5 bases). V was clipped by 2 bases and J by 2 bases, with 20 bases between them. Germline CDR1 and CDR2: SGHRS and YFSETQ. The CDR3 spans 17 residues. The CDR3 here is CASSFGGHSSPTYEQYF. Written as DNA, the CDR3 is TGCGCCAGCAGCTTCGGCGGACACTCCTCCCCAACCTACGAGCAGTACTTC.

This clonotype was counted at least ten times. For the CDR3, the DNA is TGTGCCAGCAGCCCTCCCGGGACAGGAGATCCGCCCCTCCACTTT. Translation: CASSPPGTGDPPLHF. This chain uses TRBV7-9 with TRBJ1-6; 8 bases align to TRBD1. The CDR3 totals 15 residues. V lost 5 bases, J lost 13 bases, and 13 bases stayed unmatched. Germline values: CDR1 SEHNR, CDR2 FQNEAQ (reference sequence).

The chain combines TRBV5-6 with TRBJ1-5; 11 positions agree with TRBD1. The CDR3 covers 19 residues. Germline V gives CDR1 SGHDT, CDR2 YYEEEE. V shed 1 base and J 0 bases; nucleotides not matched to a gene: 9. Written as DNA, the CDR3 is TGTGCCAGCAGCTTGAATTCAGGGACAGGGGGTTATAGCAATCAGCCCCAGCATTTT. Its translation is CASSLNSGTGGYSNQPQHF.

The table lists this clonotype with a few counts. The chain combines TRBV12-3 or TRBV12-4 with TRBJ2-5, with D possibly matching TRBD2 (7 bases). The CDR3 spans 13 residues. Trimming pared 5 bases from V and 7 bases from J, leaving 14 bases between. In DNA, the CDR3 is TGTGCCAGCAGTCCCATAGGGGGGGGGACCCAGTACTTC. Translated, it gives CASSPIGGGTQYF.

The sample holds many counts of this clonotype. The chain carries TRBV12-3 or TRBV12-4 and TRBJ1-6; D is perhaps TRBD1 (5 bases). The germline V and J ends were trimmed by 3 bases and 7 bases, with 10 bases remaining between them. This CDR3 region has 14 residues. The CDR3 here is CASSFGGGNSPLHF. The DNA for the CDR3 is TGTGCCAGCAGTTTTGGGGGTGGCAATTCACCCCTCCACTTT.

This clonotype has a count of ten or more. V is TRBV21-1 and J is TRBJ1-5; no check of the table's D call, TRBD1, against the DNA was made. TRBV21-1 is marked as a pseudogene. This CDR3 is built from 16 residues. The CDR3 nucleotides are TGTGCCAGCAGCAAAACGCCGGGACAGGACAATCAGCCCCAGCATTTT. As protein: CASSKTPGQDNQPQHF.